Each of the 14 T cell receptor beta chains below was sequenced from the same sample in a study of identical twins. TCRdb reprocessed the 5' RACE reads via MiXCR and lists one record per CDR3 protein. The table has under 800,000 distinct CDR3 sequences, roughly 20% seen once. The sample was also linked to a second study, of T cells expressing NK-cell markers.

What was sequenced was PBMCs. The receptors were sampled from a woman in her late teens or twenties in good health.

This clonotype was recorded a few times. This sequence joins TRBV21-1 and TRBJ2-7; the table names TRBD2, a call not compared with the DNA. TRBV21-1 is assigned pseudogene status. The CDR3 runs to 12 residues. Here the CDR3 reads CAPSVGCLEQYF. The CDR3 region has the DNA TGTGCCCCCTCCGTAGGGTGCCTCGAGCAGTACTTC.

This clonotype was counted a few times. The chain recombines TRBV12-3 or TRBV12-4 with TRBJ2-3; D is possibly TRBD1 (5 bases). The CDR3 runs to 15 residues. Between the trimmed V and J ends, which lost 4 bases and 7 bases, there was a span of 18 bases. In DNA form, the CDR3 reads TGTGCCAGCAGTTCTTCCAGGGCAGTGTGGAATACGCAGTATTTT. Translation: CASSSSRAVWNTQYF.

The gene calls are TRBV9 and TRBJ2-5; D remains ambiguous. Germline assignment: CDR1 SGDLS and CDR2 YYNGEE. CDR3 size: 14 residues. Trimming took off 1 base at V and 0 bases at J, with 7 bases between the two ends. The CDR3 DNA follows: TGTGCCAGCAGCGTACGTTCAAACCAAGAGACCCAGTACTTC. The encoded protein is CASSVRSNQETQYF.

This clonotype has more than one count but fewer than ten. This chain connects TRBV20-1 to TRBJ2-7, with D perhaps TRBD2 (5 bases). The CDR3 has 15 amino acids. The V end lost 6 bases, the J end lost 1 base, and 19 bases lay between the germline ends. In germline, CDR1 is DFQATT, CDR2 SNEGSKA (reference sequence). CDR3 amino acids: CSAGMALTGSYEQYF. Here the CDR3 DNA reads TGCAGTGCCGGGATGGCGCTGACGGGATCCTACGAGCAGTACTTC.

This sequence joins TRBV9 and TRBJ2-7; D not resolved. The CDR3 is 14 amino acids. Per the germline V gene, CDR1 is SGDLS and CDR2 is YYNGEE. V was shortened by 0 bases and J by 5 bases, with 12 bases between the two germline ends. CDR3 region: CASSVAMGEDEQYF. In DNA form, the CDR3 reads TGTGCCAGCAGCGTAGCGATGGGTGAGGACGAGCAGTACTTC.

V and J are TRBV30 and TRBJ2-3; D not certain. This CDR3 is 11 amino acids long. Germline V CDR1 and CDR2: GTSNPN, SVGIG (reference sequence). V lost 3 bases to trimming and J lost 4 bases, with 5 bases between them. Written as DNA, the CDR3 is TGTGCCTGGAGCGGCGCAGATACGCAGTATTTT. Protein sequence: CAWSGADTQYF.

This clonotype turned up a few times. V is TRBV13 and J is TRBJ2-7; either TRBD1 or TRBD2 may supply D (5 bases each). The CDR3 loop spans 16 amino acids. V was cut by 4 bases and J by 7 bases, with 23 bases left in between. Germline values: CDR1 PRHDT, CDR2 FYEKMQ (reference sequence). The CDR3 protein is CASSSSIQGPAWEQYF. The CDR3 coding sequence is TGTGCCAGCAGCTCCTCGATTCAGGGACCGGCGTGGGAGCAGTACTTC.

This clonotype was seen a handful of times. The CDR3 region is CASSWQDSYGYTF. The CDR3 DNA reads TGCGCCAGCAGCTGGCAGGACAGTTATGGCTACACCTTC. This chain links TRBV5-1 with TRBJ1-2; D perhaps matches TRBD1 (6 bases). This CDR3 contains 13 residues. The germline V gene has CDR1 SGHRS and CDR2 YFSETQ. V lost 3 bases and J 5 bases, leaving 11 bases between the germline ends.

This chain connects TRBV20-1 to TRBJ1-4; D perhaps matches TRBD1 (6 bases). The CDR3 runs to 12 residues. Per germline, CDR1 DFQATT and CDR2 SNEGSKA (reference sequence). V lost 8 bases to trimming and J lost 8 bases, with 15 bases between them. CDR3 coding DNA: TGCAGTTACAGGGATGTCACGGAAAAACTGTTTTTT. Amino acid sequence: CSYRDVTEKLFF.

This clonotype was detected only a few times. This chain joins TRBV6-6 and TRBJ2-7; D could derive from TRBD1 or TRBD2 (5 bases each). Trimming left V 6 bases short and J 6 bases short, with 15 bases between. Per the germline V gene, CDR1 is MNHNY and CDR2 is SVGAGI (reference sequence). This CDR3 is built from 13 residues. CDR3 DNA: TGTGCCAGCAGGGGGGTACTAGTCTTCGAGCAGTACTTC. It is translated as CASRGVLVFEQYF.

The chain carries TRBV7-9 and TRBJ1-2, with D unresolved. CDR1 is SEHNR and CDR2 is FQNEAQ in the germline V gene (reference sequence). The V and J ends lost 3 bases and 6 bases respectively, with 8 bases between them. The CDR3 length is 12 residues. This CDR3 reads CASSFRGDGYTF. CDR3 DNA: TGTGCCAGCAGCTTCCGGGGAGATGGCTACACCTTC.

This clonotype has a count of ten or more. The rearrangement uses TRBV3-1 and TRBJ2-1, with 10 bases lining up with TRBD2. V lost 4 bases to trimming and J lost 0 bases; unmatched junction nucleotides: 6. The CDR3 has 17 residues. CDR1 is LGHDT and CDR2 is YNNKEL in the germline V gene (reference sequence). CDR3 protein: CASSPIAGGSSYNEQFF. The CDR3 coding sequence is TGTGCCAGCAGCCCAATAGCGGGAGGAAGCTCCTACAATGAGCAGTTCTTC.

A few counts support this clonotype. The chain joins TRBV5-1 to TRBJ1-1; D is unresolved. The CDR3 covers 15 residues. Germline values: CDR1 SGHRS, CDR2 YFSETQ. V was shortened by 0 bases and J by 0 bases, with 9 bases between the two germline ends. CDR3: CASSLAAEMNTEAFF. The CDR3, as DNA: TGCGCCAGCAGCTTGGCCGCGGAAATGAACACTGAAGCTTTCTTT.

This chain connects TRBV20-1 to TRBJ2-1, with 14 bases aligning to TRBD2. This CDR3 region has 15 residues. Per the germline V gene, CDR1 is DFQATT and CDR2 is SNEGSKA (reference sequence). The V and J ends lost 6 bases and 7 bases, in that order; junction bases with no gene match: 8. CDR3 in DNA: TGCAGTGCCCCGGGAGGGACTAGCGGGAGTAATGAGCAGTTCTTC. This sequence encodes CSAPGGTSGSNEQFF.